The entry below describes one T cell receptor (beta chain). The data are from a study of T cell responses to AZD1222 COVID-19 vaccine. This table comes from immunoSEQ multiplex PCR, and its TCRdb copy is limited to in-frame clones, with some not included. The table includes 130,000 to 150,000 clones, 92% detected once. The CDR3 covers 11 residues. CDR1 is MNHEY and CDR2 is SVGAGI in the germline V gene. The V segment lost 7 bases and the J segment 14 bases; nucleotides outside the gene matches: 7. The sample here was peripheral blood, taken on day 0 of AZD1222 vaccination. The receptor was derived from an adult in good health. V usage is TRBV6-5 and J usage is TRBJ2-1, with 8 bases identical to TRBD2. The CDR3 loop reads CASTRTGGEFF. The CDR3, as DNA: TGTGCCAGCACCCGAACGGGAGGGGAGTTCTTC.